This T cell receptor beta chain originates from a study of CD8 T cells in Susac syndrome. Random hexamers served to reverse transcribe about 0.5 to 1 ug RNA. TCRdb processed the immunoSEQ multiplex PCR reads anew with MiXCR; each CDR3 protein has one entry. Among approximately 190,000 distinct CDR3 sequences, 85% to 95% were seen once, and the ten largest hold roughly 0.15%. All included Susac syndrome patients satisfied recently defined diagnostic criteria for definite or probable disease. Sequenced sample: CD8+ T cells from PBMCs. The TCR originated in a human donor with Susac syndrome.

The CDR3 bases are TGTGCCTGGACTTCCGGGTACAATGAGCAGTTCTTC. This translates into CAWTSGYNEQFF. The chain uses TRBV30 and TRBJ2-1; no definite D call. This CDR3 region has 12 residues. V was clipped by 4 bases and J by 4 bases, with 8 bases between them. From germline, CDR1 is GTSNPN and CDR2 SVGIG (reference sequence).